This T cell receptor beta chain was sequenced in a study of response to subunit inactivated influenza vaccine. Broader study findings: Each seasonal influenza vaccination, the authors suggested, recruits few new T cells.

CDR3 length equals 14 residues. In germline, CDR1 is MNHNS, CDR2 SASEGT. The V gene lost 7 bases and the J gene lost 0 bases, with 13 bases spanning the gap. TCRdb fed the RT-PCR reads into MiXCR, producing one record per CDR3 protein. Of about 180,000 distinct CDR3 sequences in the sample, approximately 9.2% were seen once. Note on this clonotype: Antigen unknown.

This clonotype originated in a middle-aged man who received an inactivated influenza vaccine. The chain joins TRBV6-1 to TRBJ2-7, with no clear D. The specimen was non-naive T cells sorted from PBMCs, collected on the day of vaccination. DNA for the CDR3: TGTGCCAGCAAGGGCGCCTTTAGCTCCTACGAGCAGTACTTC. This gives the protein CASKGAFSSYEQYF.